This entry lists 19 T cell receptor beta chains sequenced from one sample in a study of shared T cell receptors in the human thymus. Profiling relied on immunoSEQ multiplex PCR, and the TCRdb table lists in-frame clones only, not all of them. The sample has over 650,000 clones; 70% to 90% are singletons. The data were also submitted as part of a second study, on human thymus T cells.

Sequencing was done on a sample of thymocytes. Receptors were obtained from a boy less than two years old with a congenital heart defect.

The chain couples TRBV4-3 to TRBJ1-5, with D tentatively TRBD1 (5 bases). CDR1 LGHNA and CDR2 YSLEER come from the germline V gene. Trimming stripped 0 bases from V and 0 bases from J, with 18 bases between. The CDR3 extends over 19 amino acids. The CDR3 DNA is TGCGCCAGCAGCCAAGATTTATCCGCGACAGAATATAGCAATCAGCCCCAGCATTTT. This encodes CASSQDLSATEYSNQPQHF.

This clone was seen a single time. This chain uses TRBV14 with TRBJ2-1; 11 bases are a match to TRBD1. This CDR3 comprises 15 residues. The V gene end was trimmed by 4 bases and the J gene end by 7 bases; junction bases not matched to a gene: 6. In germline, CDR1 is SGHDN, CDR2 FVKESK. Here the CDR3 DNA reads TGTGCCAGCAGCCTTGGGACAGGGGGTAGGAATGAGCAGTTCTTC. Translated: CASSLGTGGRNEQFF. Full variable domain (outside the CDR3, taken from reference TRBV14 and TRBJ2-1): EAGVTQFPSHSVIEKGQTVTLRCDPISGHDNLYWYRRVMGKEIKFLLHFVKESKQDESGMPNNRFLAERTGGTYSTLKVQPAELEDSGVYFCASSLGTGGRNEQFFGPGTRLTVL.

The chain is built from TRBV20-1 and TRBJ1-1, with D hard to call. The CDR3 is 11 residues long. The V gene's germline CDR1 is DFQATT and CDR2 SNEGSKA (reference sequence). V lost 7 bases and J 0 bases, leaving 6 bases between the germline ends. The CDR3 DNA follows: TGCAGTGACTCATTGAACACTGAAGCTTTCTTT. Translation: CSDSLNTEAFF.

The chain recombines TRBV29-1 with TRBJ2-7; D remains ambiguous. Germline lookup yields CDR1 SQVTM and CDR2 ANQGSEA. The CDR3 contains 12 residues. Trimming pared 3 bases from V and 3 bases from J, leaving 9 bases between. The CDR3 loop is CSVDGPDYEQYF. DNA for the CDR3: TGCAGCGTTGATGGGCCAGACTACGAGCAGTACTTC.

The gene calls are TRBV5-1 and TRBJ2-7; 9 bases fit TRBD1. J was trimmed by 7 bases and V by 1 base; bases with no gene match: 15. Germline V CDR1 and CDR2: SGHRS, YFSETQ. The CDR3 extends over 17 amino acids. The CDR3, as DNA: TGCGCCAGCAGCTTGAAGGGGGGACAGGGTTCTTTACGGGAGCAGTACTTC. Translation gives CASSLKGGQGSLREQYF.

The CDR3 bases are TGTGCCAGCAGTGACCACGGGACAGGGGGCGGTTCACCCCTCCACTTT. Encoded protein: CASSDHGTGGGSPLHF. The rearrangement links TRBV2 to TRBJ1-6; TRBD1 matches at 12 bases. Germline CDR1 is SNHLY and CDR2 is FYNNEI. This CDR3 has 16 amino acids. Trimming removed 3 bases from V and 9 bases from J; junction bases left unmatched: 6.

The chain is built from TRBV30 and TRBJ1-1; D remains unclear. The CDR3 sequence is 15 residues long. CDR1 GTSNPN and CDR2 SVGIG come from the germline V gene (reference sequence). V was shortened by 3 bases and J by 0 bases, with 14 bases between the two germline ends. CDR3 sequence (DNA): TGTGCCTGGAGAAAAGAGGGATTCATGAACACTGAAGCTTTCTTT. Protein sequence: CAWRKEGFMNTEAFF. Looking up the rest from reference TRBV30 and TRBJ1-1 gives the full variable domain: SQTIHQWPATLVQPVGSPLSLECTVEGTSNPNLYWYRQAAGRGLQLLFYSVGIGQISSEVPQNLSASRPQDRQFILSSKKLLLSDSGFYLCAWRKEGFMNTEAFFGQGTRLTVV.

This clone was recorded only once. The V gene is TRBV4-3, the J gene TRBJ1-2, with 11 bases lining up with TRBD1. The J segment lost 4 bases and the V segment lost 0 bases, leaving 16 bases of the junction unmatched. Germline CDR1 is LGHNA and CDR2 is YSLEER. This CDR3 has 20 residues. The CDR3 region has the DNA TGCGCCAGCAGCCAAGATCGGGACTTGAAATGGACAGGGGGCGTCTATGGCTACACCTTC. Translated: CASSQDRDLKWTGGVYGYTF.

CDR3 residues: CASSFRTSDSTEQYF. CDR3 nucleotides: TGTGCCAGCAGCTTCAGGACTAGCGACTCTACCGAGCAGTACTTC. The chain carries TRBV5-5 and TRBJ2-7; 9 positions agree with TRBD2. This CDR3 has 15 amino acids. V shed 2 bases, J shed 6 bases, and the junction held 9 bases outside the gene matches. Germline CDR1 is SGHKS and CDR2 is YYEKEE (reference sequence).

This clone appeared once. V and J are TRBV5-6 and TRBJ2-7; D may be TRBD2 (6 bases). The V end was cut by 4 bases, the J end by 3 bases, with 17 bases between. Looked up from germline, CDR1 is SGHDT and CDR2 is YYEEEE. The CDR3 contains 15 residues. The CDR3 DNA is TGTGCCAGCAGCCACCGCCGGGACTGGATCTACGAGCAGTACTTC. Its protein product is CASSHRRDWIYEQYF.

The chain joins TRBV18 to TRBJ2-7; a weak D match, TRBD1 (5 bases). V lost 3 bases, J lost 3 bases, and 9 bases lay in between. The CDR3 is made up of 13 amino acids. Germline V gene lookup returns CDR1 KGHSH and CDR2 LQKENI. The CDR3 reads CASSPWQGYEQYF. The CDR3 DNA follows: TGTGCCAGCTCACCCTGGCAGGGCTACGAGCAGTACTTC.

The gene calls are TRBV28 and TRBJ2-3; TRBD1 agrees at 8 bases. The CDR3 consists of 14 residues. Unmatched junction bases numbered 2, after V lost 3 bases and J lost 3 bases. Germline CDR1 reads MDHEN; CDR2 reads SYDVKM. CDR3 protein: CASSFDRGTDTQYF. The CDR3 nucleotides are TGTGCCAGCAGTTTTGACAGGGGAACAGATACGCAGTATTTT.

The chain is built from TRBV30 and TRBJ2-1; a possible D gene is TRBD1 (5 bases). The CDR3 is 14 residues long. Between the trimmed V and J ends, which lost 6 bases and 5 bases, there was a span of 17 bases. Per germline, CDR1 GTSNPN and CDR2 SVGIG (reference sequence). The CDR3 protein is CACLKAGIHNEQFF. In nucleotides, the CDR3 is TGTGCCTGCCTGAAGGCAGGGATCCACAATGAGCAGTTCTTC.

The V gene is TRBV30, the J gene TRBJ2-7, with 9 bases aligning to TRBD1. This CDR3 has 15 residues. Germline assignment: CDR1 GTSNPN and CDR2 SVGIG (reference sequence). V lost 0 bases, J lost 3 bases, and 6 bases stayed unmatched. Here the CDR3 reads CAWSVLGQGLYEQYF. In DNA, the CDR3 is TGTGCCTGGAGTGTACTTGGACAGGGGCTCTACGAGCAGTACTTC.

The chain recombines TRBV18 with TRBJ1-1, with a tentative D call TRBD1 (6 bases). Germline loops: CDR1 KGHSH, CDR2 LQKENI. Deletions cut 4 bases from V and 1 base from J, with 13 bases between. This CDR3 contains 15 residues. The CDR3 spells CASSHPGTKNTEAFF. Here the CDR3 DNA reads TGTGCCAGCTCACATCCCGGGACAAAGAACACTGAAGCTTTCTTT.

The chain employs TRBV28 and TRBJ1-1; D unresolved. V was trimmed by 4 bases and J by 10 bases, leaving 19 bases between them. There are 14 residues in the CDR3. The germline CDR1 and CDR2 sequences are MDHEN and SYDVKM. The CDR3 protein is CASSSRSLTETAFF. The CDR3 region has the DNA TGTGCCAGCAGTTCGCGGTCCCTGACCGAGACAGCTTTCTTT.

The rearrangement uses TRBV30 and TRBJ1-1; TRBD1 is a possible D gene (5 bases). V lost 0 bases to trimming and J lost 3 bases, with 8 bases between them. The CDR3 extends over 13 amino acids. Germline V CDR1 and CDR2: GTSNPN, SVGIG (reference sequence). CDR3 in DNA: TGTGCCTGGAGTGTACTCAGGGACACTGAAGCTTTCTTT. Protein product: CAWSVLRDTEAFF.

The CDR3: CASSDLSQARREKLFF. CDR3 coding DNA: TGTGCCAGCAGTGATCTGTCTCAGGCCAGAAGGGAAAAACTGTTTTTT. The V and J genes are TRBV6-1 and TRBJ1-4; D call uncertain. CDR1 is MNHNS, CDR2 SASEGT, per germline. V lost 3 bases, J lost 8 bases, and 19 bases lay in between. The CDR3 is made up of 16 amino acids.

The chain carries TRBV19 and TRBJ2-7; 11 nucleotides line up with TRBD2. Germline CDR1 is LNHDA and CDR2 is SQIVND (reference sequence). The CDR3 extends over 15 amino acids. The J segment lost 7 bases and the V segment lost 3 bases, leaving 8 bases of the junction unmatched. The CDR3 bases are TGTGCCAGTAGTATGGGACTAGCGGAAAAAGTAGAGCAGTACTTC. It yields the protein CASSMGLAEKVEQYF.